This T cell receptor beta chain stems from a study of cytomegalovirus exposure and HLA in healthy donors. A multiplex PCR was run with 60 Vbeta primers and 13 Jbeta primers. Sequencing used immunoSEQ multiplex PCR; TCRdb keeps in-frame clones, though not all of them. The sample includes about 110,000 clones, approximately 71% of them seen just once. The study's findings and limits: TCR beta V- and J-gene trimming was later associated with a missense DCLRE1C variant. The study flagged around 150 TCR beta chains as cytomegalovirus-associated.

Per germline, CDR1 MGHDK and CDR2 SYGVNS. This CDR3 comprises 16 residues. Trimming left V 3 bases short and J 2 bases short, with 16 bases between. All the people who gave samples were healthy bone marrow donors. Comment on this clone: Antigen unknown.

The chain combines TRBV25-1 with TRBJ1-2, with D perhaps matching TRBD1 (6 bases). The source is a woman between 65 and 79 years old in good health and CMV-seropositive. The specimen was PBMCs. For the CDR3, the DNA is TGTGCCAGCAGTGACTCAAGGGGGACACCAAACTATGGCTACACCTTC. Its translation is CASSDSRGTPNYGYTF.